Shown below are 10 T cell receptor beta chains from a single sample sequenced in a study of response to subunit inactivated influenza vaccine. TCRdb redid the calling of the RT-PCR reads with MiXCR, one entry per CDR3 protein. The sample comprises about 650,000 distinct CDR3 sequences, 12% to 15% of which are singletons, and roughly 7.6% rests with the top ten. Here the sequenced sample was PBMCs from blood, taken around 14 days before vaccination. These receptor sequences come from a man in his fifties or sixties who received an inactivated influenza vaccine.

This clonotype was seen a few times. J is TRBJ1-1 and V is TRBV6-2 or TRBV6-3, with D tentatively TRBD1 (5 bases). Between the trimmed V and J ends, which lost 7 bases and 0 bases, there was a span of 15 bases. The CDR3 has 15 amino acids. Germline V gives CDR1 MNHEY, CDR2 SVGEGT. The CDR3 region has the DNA TGTGCCAGCAATAGGGGCGCCCTCCTGAACACTGAAGCTTTCTTT. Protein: CASNRGALLNTEAFF.

Written as DNA, the CDR3 is TGTGCCATCAGTGAGTCTGGAGGACCCTCTGGGGCCAACGTCCTGACTTTC. It encodes CAISESGGPSGANVLTF. The chain has TRBV10-3 and TRBJ2-6, with a weak D call TRBD2 (5 bases). The length of the CDR3 is 17 residues. With 0 bases removed from V and 0 bases from J, the gap between germline ends came to 9 bases. From germline, CDR1 is ENHRY and CDR2 SYGVKD.

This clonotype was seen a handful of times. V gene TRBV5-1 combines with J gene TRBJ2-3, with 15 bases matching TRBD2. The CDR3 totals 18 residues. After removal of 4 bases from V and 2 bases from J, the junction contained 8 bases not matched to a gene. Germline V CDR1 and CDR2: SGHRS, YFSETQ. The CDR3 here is CASSPGLAGGPITDTQYF. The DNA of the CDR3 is TGCGCCAGCAGCCCTGGACTAGCGGGGGGGCCGATCACAGATACGCAGTATTTT.

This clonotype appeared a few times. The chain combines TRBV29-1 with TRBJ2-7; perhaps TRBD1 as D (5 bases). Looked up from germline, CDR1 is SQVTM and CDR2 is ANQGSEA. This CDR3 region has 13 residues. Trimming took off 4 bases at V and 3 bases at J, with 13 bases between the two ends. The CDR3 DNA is TGCAGCGTTGGAAGGGGCATGAGCTACGAGCAGTACTTC. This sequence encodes CSVGRGMSYEQYF.

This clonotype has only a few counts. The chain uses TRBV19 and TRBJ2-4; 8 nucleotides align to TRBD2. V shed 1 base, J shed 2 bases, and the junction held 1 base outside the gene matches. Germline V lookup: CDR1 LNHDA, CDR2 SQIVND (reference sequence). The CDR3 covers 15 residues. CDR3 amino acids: CASSIAGGSKNIQYF. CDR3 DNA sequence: TGTGCCAGTAGTATAGCGGGAGGGTCCAAAAACATTCAGTACTTC.

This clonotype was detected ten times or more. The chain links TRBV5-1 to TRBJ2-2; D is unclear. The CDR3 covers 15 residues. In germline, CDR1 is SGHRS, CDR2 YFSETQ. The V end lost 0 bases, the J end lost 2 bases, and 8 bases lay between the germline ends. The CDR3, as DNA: TGCGCCAGCAGCTTGGAGCAGCTCAACACCGGGGAGCTGTTTTTT. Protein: CASSLEQLNTGELFF.

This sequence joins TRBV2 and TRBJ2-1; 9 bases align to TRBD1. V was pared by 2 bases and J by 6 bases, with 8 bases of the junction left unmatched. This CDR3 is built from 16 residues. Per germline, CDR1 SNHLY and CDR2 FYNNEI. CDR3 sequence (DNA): TGTGCCAGCAGTGAAACCCGGGACAGGGTTCGCAATGAGCAGTTCTTC. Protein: CASSETRDRVRNEQFF.

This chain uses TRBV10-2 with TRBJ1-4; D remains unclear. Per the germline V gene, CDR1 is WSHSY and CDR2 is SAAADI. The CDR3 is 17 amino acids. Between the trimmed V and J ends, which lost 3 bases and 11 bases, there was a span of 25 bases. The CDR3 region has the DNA TGCGCCAGCAGTGATCACGACCCCCATAGGGTCGGTTTCAAACTGTTTTTT. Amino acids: CASSDHDPHRVGFKLFF.

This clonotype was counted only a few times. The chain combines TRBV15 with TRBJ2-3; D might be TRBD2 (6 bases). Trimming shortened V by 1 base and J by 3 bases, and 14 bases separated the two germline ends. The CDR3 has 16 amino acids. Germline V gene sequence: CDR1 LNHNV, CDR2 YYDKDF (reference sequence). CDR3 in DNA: TGTGCCACCAGCAGAGGTTCAGGGAGGTTGACAGATACGCAGTATTTT. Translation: CATSRGSGRLTDTQYF.

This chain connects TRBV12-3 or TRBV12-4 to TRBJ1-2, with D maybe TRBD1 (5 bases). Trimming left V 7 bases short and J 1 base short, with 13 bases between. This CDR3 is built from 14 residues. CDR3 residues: CASTISTDNYGYTF. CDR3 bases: TGTGCCAGCACCATTTCGACAGATAACTATGGCTACACCTTC.